The next 27 T cell receptor beta chains were all read from a single sample in a study of T cells in localized non-small cell lung cancer (TCRdb year 2020). The library was made by the immunoSEQ multiplex PCR assay. The immuneACCESS repertoire file appears here via TCRdb, limited to in-frame rearrangements. These files lack a portion of the clones; in checked studies, under half of the deficit traces to unresolved V genes, and the cause of the others is not known. This sample is represented by about 82,000 clones; 80% of them were singletons. Approximately 21% of the sample is taken by the ten largest. The sequencing used PBMCs, collected before any cancer treatment. The receptors stem from a man aged 40 to 69 with stage II squamous cell lung carcinoma.

This chain connects TRBV7-6 to TRBJ2-3; tentatively, D is TRBD1 (6 bases). Per germline, CDR1 SGHVS and CDR2 FNYEAQ. With 3 bases removed from V and 6 bases from J, the gap between germline ends came to 13 bases. This CDR3 spans 14 amino acids. As DNA, the CDR3 is TGTGCCAGCAGCTTCCTAGAGGGGGAGGATACGCAGTATTTT. This sequence encodes CASSFLEGEDTQYF.

The V call is TRBV28, the J call TRBJ1-1; D is uncertain. This CDR3 is 14 amino acids long. Germline CDR1 reads MDHEN; CDR2 reads SYDVKM. V lost 6 bases and J 2 bases, leaving 13 bases between the germline ends. CDR3 residues: CASRPSTRNTEAFF. DNA for the CDR3: TGTGCCAGCAGACCCTCGACAAGAAACACTGAAGCTTTCTTT. Full variable domain (missing parts from reference TRBV28 and TRBJ1-1): DVKVTQSSRYLVKRTGEKVFLECVQDMDHENMFWYRQDPGLGLRLIYFSYDVKMKEKGDIPEGYSVSREKKERFSLILESASTNQTSMYLCASRPSTRNTEAFFGQGTRLTVV.

This chain joins TRBV30 and TRBJ1-3; D remains unclear. CDR1 is GTSNPN, CDR2 SVGIG, per germline (reference sequence). The CDR3 is 13 residues long. Trimming pared 3 bases from V and 0 bases from J, leaving 6 bases between. The CDR3 DNA sequence: TGTGCCTGGAGGACGGCCTCTGGAAACACCATATATTTT. Amino acids: CAWRTASGNTIYF. Combining the CDR3 with reference TRBV30 and TRBJ1-3 gives the whole variable domain SQTIHQWPATLVQPVGSPLSLECTVEGTSNPNLYWYRQAAGRGLQLLFYSVGIGQISSEVPQNLSASRPQDRQFILSSKKLLLSDSGFYLCAWRTASGNTIYFGEGSWLTVV.

This clone showed up just a few times. Here the CDR3 reads CASSFTPPDPVFF. In DNA form, the CDR3 reads TGTGCCAGCAGTTTTACCCCCCCGGACCCTGTTTTCTTC. J is TRBJ2-1 and V is TRBV27; D not resolved. V shed 3 bases and J shed 16 bases, with 19 bases lying between them. The germline V gene has CDR1 MNHEY and CDR2 SMNVEV (reference sequence). The CDR3 contains 13 residues.

A few counts support this clone. V usage is TRBV4-1 and J usage is TRBJ2-1; D possibly matches TRBD1 or TRBD2 (5 bases each). The CDR3 has 12 amino acids. The germline gives CDR1 MGHRA, CDR2 YSYEKL. With 6 bases removed from V and 9 bases from J, the gap between germline ends came to 12 bases. The CDR3 DNA sequence: TGCGCCAGCAGTACCGGGACGGGTGAGCAGTTCTTC. It specifies CASSTGTGEQFF.

The count of this clone is one. This sequence joins TRBV29-1 and TRBJ1-4; 9 nucleotides match TRBD1. The CDR3 loop spans 14 amino acids. Germline assignment: CDR1 SQVTM and CDR2 ANQGSEA. J lost 6 bases, V lost 6 bases, and 8 bases had no gene match. CDR3 in DNA: TGCAGCGTCGCCTCCGGGACAGGGTATGAAAAACTGTTTTTT. It yields the protein CSVASGTGYEKLFF.

This clone was detected only a few times. The rearrangement joins TRBV7-9 to TRBJ1-2; possible D gene TRBD1, 5 bases. The germline CDR1 and CDR2 sequences are SEHNR and FQNEAQ (reference sequence). Trimming took 1 base from V and 12 from J, leaving 9 bases between them. There are 11 residues in the CDR3. CDR3 in amino acids: CASSLGQLHTF. The DNA of the CDR3 is TGTGCCAGCAGCTTAGGACAGCTGCACACCTTC.

The V call is TRBV5-6, the J call TRBJ1-6; the D gene is possibly TRBD1 (6 bases). V dropped 4 bases and J dropped 5 bases, with 16 bases sitting between them. Germline CDR1 and CDR2: SGHDT and YYEEEE. This CDR3 comprises 16 residues. This CDR3 reads CASSPRGAIDNSPLHF. CDR3 DNA sequence: TGTGCCAGCAGCCCGCGGGGGGCTATTGATAATTCACCCCTCCACTTT.

The rearrangement links TRBV18 to TRBJ1-5, with TRBD1 matching 9 bases. The length of the CDR3 is 15 residues. The trim removed 2 bases at V and 6 bases at J, leaving 5 bases unmatched. Germline loops: CDR1 KGHSH, CDR2 LQKENI. DNA for the CDR3: TGTGCCAGCTCACCAAGGACAGGGGCCAGTCAGCCCCAGCATTTT. This codes for CASSPRTGASQPQHF. Together with reference TRBV18 and TRBJ1-5, the CDR3 gives the full variable domain: NAGVMQNPRHLVRRRGQEARLRCSPMKGHSHVYWYRQLPEEGLKFMVYLQKENIIDESGMPKERFSAEFPKEGPSILRIQQVVRGDSAAYFCASSPRTGASQPQHFGDGTRLSIL.

This clone is termed medium-sized. This chain joins TRBV6-6 and TRBJ2-7; D perhaps matches TRBD1 (6 bases). Trimming stripped 6 bases from V and 2 bases from J, with 14 bases between. CDR1 MNHNY and CDR2 SVGAGI come from the germline V gene (reference sequence). The CDR3 loop spans 14 amino acids. Here the CDR3 DNA reads TGTGCCAGCAGCTACAGGGTCGGAACCTACGAGCAGTACTTC. Its translation is CASSYRVGTYEQYF.

The chain has TRBV7-9 and TRBJ1-1; D unresolved. Germline V gene lookup returns CDR1 SEHNR and CDR2 FQNEAQ (reference sequence). Trimming cost V 3 bases and J 3 bases, with 11 bases left between them. CDR3 length: 14 residues. CDR3 nucleotides: TGTGCCAGCAGCTTCTACGACGGAGACACTGAAGCTTTCTTT. Translated, it gives CASSFYDGDTEAFF.

The rearrangement joins TRBV4-2 to TRBJ2-7, with 7 bases aligning to TRBD1. The CDR3 consists of 17 residues. V lost 1 base to trimming and J lost 3 bases; unmatched junction nucleotides: 12. Germline CDR1 is LGHNA and CDR2 is YNFKEQ. The CDR3 loop reads CASSQAGQTPIDYEQYF. CDR3 DNA: TGTGCCAGCAGCCAAGCGGGACAGACACCGATTGACTACGAGCAGTACTTC.

The chain couples TRBV19 to TRBJ2-3; D could derive from TRBD1 or TRBD2 (6 bases each). This CDR3 has 12 amino acids. CDR1 is LNHDA and CDR2 is SQIVND in the germline V gene (reference sequence). V lost 7 bases to trimming and J lost 3 bases, with 8 bases between them. The CDR3 coding sequence is TGTGCCAGTAAAGGGGGGACAGATACGCAGTATTTT. Translated: CASKGGTDTQYF.

V and J are TRBV19 and TRBJ1-1; D uncertain. This CDR3 has 16 residues. CDR1 and CDR2 (germline): LNHDA, SQIVND (reference sequence). The V gene lost 3 bases and the J gene lost 1 base, with 15 bases spanning the gap. The CDR3 protein is CASSIGLSRPNTEAFF. CDR3 in DNA: TGTGCCAGTAGTATTGGGTTGAGTCGGCCGAACACTGAAGCTTTCTTT.

V gene TRBV5-8 combines with J gene TRBJ2-1; 8 nucleotides agree with TRBD2. This CDR3 is 16 amino acids long. Germline V gene sequence: CDR1 SGHTS, CDR2 YDEGEE. J was trimmed by 4 bases and V by 3 bases; bases with no gene match: 9. The CDR3 protein is CASSSVGREVYNEQFF. CDR3 nucleotides: TGTGCCAGCAGCTCCGTTGGGCGGGAGGTATACAATGAGCAGTTCTTC.

V is TRBV28 and J is TRBJ1-1; D is uncertain. The germline V and J ends were trimmed by 6 bases and 6 bases, with 11 bases remaining between them. This CDR3 comprises 12 residues. CDR1 is MDHEN, CDR2 SYDVKM, per germline. CDR3 region: CASSAWAPEAFF. CDR3 bases: TGTGCCAGCAGCGCTTGGGCCCCTGAAGCTTTCTTT.

On this clone: The same CDR3 is also encoded by other DNA sequences in this sample. This chain connects TRBV28 to TRBJ1-1; D ambiguous. The CDR3 extends over 12 amino acids. Trimming took off 2 bases at V and 5 bases at J, with 6 bases between the two ends. From germline, CDR1 is MDHEN and CDR2 SYDVKM. CDR3 sequence: CASSLVGTEAFF. The CDR3 DNA is TGTGCCAGCAGTTTAGTCGGGACTGAAGCTTTCTTT.

The V and J genes are TRBV21-1 and TRBJ2-2; no check of the table's D call, TRBD2, against the DNA was made. TRBV21-1 is flagged as a pseudogene. The CDR3 covers 18 residues. DNA of the CDR3: TGTGCCAGCAGCACTGATTGTACTAGCGGGAGGGGTACCGGGGAGCTGTTTTTT. Its translation is CASSTDCTSGRGTGELFF.

The chain combines TRBV11-1 with TRBJ2-7; D gene uncertain. V dropped 5 bases and J dropped 5 bases, with 10 bases sitting between them. Germline CDR1 is SGHAT and CDR2 is FQDESV (reference sequence). CDR3 length: 12 residues. The CDR3 region has the DNA TGTGCCAGCAGCCCTAGGATACACGAGCAGTACTTC. The encoded protein is CASSPRIHEQYF. Full variable domain (outside the CDR3, taken from reference TRBV11-1 and TRBJ2-7): EAEVAQSPRYKITEKSQAVAFWCDPISGHATLYWYRQILGQGPELLVQFQDESVVDDSQLPKDRFSAERLKGVDSTLKIQPAELGDSAMYLCASSPRIHEQYFGPGTRLTVT.

The chain carries TRBV6-5 and TRBJ2-1; 9 positions match TRBD1. Germline CDR1 and CDR2: MNHEY and SVGAGI. V gave up 5 bases and J gave up 2 bases; unmatched junction bases: 4. This CDR3 has 15 amino acids. The CDR3 spells CASSTDRGPYNEQFF. The CDR3 nucleotides are TGTGCCAGCAGTACGGACAGGGGACCCTACAATGAGCAGTTCTTC.

The rearrangement joins TRBV7-9 to TRBJ2-2, with a weak D call TRBD1 (6 bases). Looked up from germline, CDR1 is SEHNR and CDR2 is FQNEAQ (reference sequence). With 4 bases removed from V and 2 bases from J, the gap between germline ends came to 14 bases. The CDR3 consists of 16 residues. CDR3 nucleotides: TGTGCCAGCAGCTCAGACTGGACAGCTAACACCGGGGAGCTGTTTTTT. Translated, it gives CASSSDWTANTGELFF.

J is TRBJ2-1 and V is TRBV9; TRBD2 matches at 7 bases. Germline CDR1 and CDR2: SGDLS and YYNGEE. V lost 0 bases to trimming and J lost 7 bases; unmatched junction nucleotides: 7. This CDR3 is 15 amino acids long. The CDR3 nucleotides are TGTGCCAGCAGCGTAGAAGGGGAGGGGTGGAATGAGCAGTTCTTC. Amino acids: CASSVEGEGWNEQFF.

The chain recombines TRBV5-1 with TRBJ1-4, with TRBD1 as a possible D gene (5 bases). V was pared by 2 bases and J by 8 bases, with 13 bases between. Looked up from germline, CDR1 is SGHRS and CDR2 is YFSETQ. The CDR3 has 14 amino acids. CDR3 sequence (DNA): TGCGCCAGCAGCTTAGGGGATGTTTACGAAAAACTGTTTTTT. It translates to CASSLGDVYEKLFF.

The V call is TRBV6-5, the J call TRBJ1-5; 8 bases map to TRBD1. The CDR3 loop spans 15 amino acids. Unmatched junction bases numbered 10, after V lost 5 bases and J lost 7 bases. CDR1 is MNHEY and CDR2 is SVGAGI in the germline V gene. CDR3 DNA sequence: TGTGCCAGCAGTCCCACCCAGGGGGCAGGCCAGCCCCAGCATTTT. Protein sequence: CASSPTQGAGQPQHF.

The V call is TRBV6-1, the J call TRBJ1-1; no definite D call. V was cut by 7 bases and J by 6 bases, with 15 bases left in between. The germline V gene has CDR1 MNHNS and CDR2 SASEGT. This CDR3 spans 13 amino acids. CDR3 nucleotide sequence: TGTGCCAGCAACGCACCCCCGAGGCCTGAAGCTTTCTTT. Its translation is CASNAPPRPEAFF.

This chain links TRBV18 with TRBJ1-6; tentatively, D is TRBD1 (6 bases). Germline CDR1 and CDR2: KGHSH and LQKENI. The CDR3 totals 15 residues. Deletions cut 3 bases from V and 7 bases from J, with 13 bases between. The CDR3 DNA reads as TGTGCCAGCTCACCTAGGGAGGGGGTAAATTCACCCCTCCACTTT. It encodes CASSPREGVNSPLHF.

This clone was observed a single time. An end of the junction differs from the germline gene, which may be a read error. J is TRBJ1-5 and V is TRBV11-2; 7 nucleotides agree with TRBD1. This CDR3 comprises 14 residues. Germline assignment: CDR1 SGHAT and CDR2 FQNNGV. CDR3 nucleotides: TGTGCCAGCAGCATAGACAGGGAGGGTCAGCCCCAGCATTTT. As protein: CASSIDREGQPQHF.